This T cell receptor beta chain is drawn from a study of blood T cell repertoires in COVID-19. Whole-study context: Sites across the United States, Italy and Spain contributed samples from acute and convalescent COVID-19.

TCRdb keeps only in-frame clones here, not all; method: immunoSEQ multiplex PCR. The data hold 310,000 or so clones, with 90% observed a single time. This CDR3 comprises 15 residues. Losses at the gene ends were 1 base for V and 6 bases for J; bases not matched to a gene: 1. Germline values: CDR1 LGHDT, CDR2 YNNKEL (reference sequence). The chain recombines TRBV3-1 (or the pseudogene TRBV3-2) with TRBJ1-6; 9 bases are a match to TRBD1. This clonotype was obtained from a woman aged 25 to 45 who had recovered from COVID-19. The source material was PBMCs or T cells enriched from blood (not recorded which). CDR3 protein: CASSQVGQGNSPLHF. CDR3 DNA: TGTGCCAGCAGCCAAGTGGGACAGGGTAATTCACCCCTCCACTTT.